The following is a TCR beta chain sequence with its context. This record comes from a study of control samples from healthy donors and cancer patients. Sequencing was performed with immunoSEQ multiplex PCR; in TCRdb, only in-frame clones are kept and a portion is missing. The sample holds roughly 120,000 clones, more than 85% seen once. CDR3 length equals 16 residues. Germline loops: CDR1 SEHNR, CDR2 FQNEAQ (reference sequence). Germline trimming cut 5 bases from V and 1 base from J; bases unmatched to any gene: 9. The material sequenced was blood. The rearrangement uses TRBV7-9 and TRBJ1-2, with TRBD1 identical over 8 bases. The source of this sequence is a woman between 50 and 59 years old in good health. The CDR3 DNA reads TGTGCCAGCAGCCAGGACAGGGCGTATAGTAACTATGGCTACACCTTC. Protein product: CASSQDRAYSNYGYTF.